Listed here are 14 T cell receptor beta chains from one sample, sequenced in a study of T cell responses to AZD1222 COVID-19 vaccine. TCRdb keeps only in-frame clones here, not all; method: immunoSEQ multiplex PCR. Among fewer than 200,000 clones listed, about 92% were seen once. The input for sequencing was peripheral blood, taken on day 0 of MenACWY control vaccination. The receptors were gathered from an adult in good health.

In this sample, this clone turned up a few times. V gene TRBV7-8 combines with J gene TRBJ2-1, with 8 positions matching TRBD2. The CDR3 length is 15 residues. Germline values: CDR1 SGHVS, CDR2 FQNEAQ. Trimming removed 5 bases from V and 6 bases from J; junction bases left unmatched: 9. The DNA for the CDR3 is TGTGCCAGCAGCCACCGGACTAGCCGACCCAATGAGCAGTTCTTC. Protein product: CASSHRTSRPNEQFF.

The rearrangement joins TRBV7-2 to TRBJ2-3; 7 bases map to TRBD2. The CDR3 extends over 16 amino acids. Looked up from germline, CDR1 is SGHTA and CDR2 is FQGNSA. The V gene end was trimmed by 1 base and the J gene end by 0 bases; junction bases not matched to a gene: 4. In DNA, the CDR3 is TGTGCCAGCAGCTTAGAGCGGGGTGCTAGCACAGATACGCAGTATTTT. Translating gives CASSLERGASTDTQYF.

Here the CDR3 DNA reads TGTGCCAGCAGCCCCATGGAGACATTAAGGGAGACCCAGTACTTC. Translation: CASSPMETLRETQYF. The rearrangement links TRBV7-9 to TRBJ2-5; D not certain. The CDR3 contains 15 residues. The V gene's germline CDR1 is SEHNR and CDR2 FQNEAQ (reference sequence). Trimming shortened V by 5 bases and J by 5 bases, and 18 bases separated the two germline ends.

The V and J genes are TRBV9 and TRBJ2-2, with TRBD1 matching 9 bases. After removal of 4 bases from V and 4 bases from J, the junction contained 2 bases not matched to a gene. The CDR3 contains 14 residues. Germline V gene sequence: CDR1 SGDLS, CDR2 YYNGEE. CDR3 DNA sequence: TGTGCCAGCAGCCGACAGGGGGGCACCGGGGAGCTGTTTTTT. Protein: CASSRQGGTGELFF.

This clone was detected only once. Here the CDR3 DNA reads TGCGCCAGCAGCCAAGGCGCCGAGAGCTCCTACAATGAGCAGTTCTTC. This translates into CASSQGAESSYNEQFF. The chain joins TRBV4-1 to TRBJ2-1; D gene unclear. The germline V gene encodes CDR1 MGHRA and CDR2 YSYEKL. The CDR3 sequence is 16 residues long. Trimming removed 1 base at V and 0 bases at J, with 10 bases between.

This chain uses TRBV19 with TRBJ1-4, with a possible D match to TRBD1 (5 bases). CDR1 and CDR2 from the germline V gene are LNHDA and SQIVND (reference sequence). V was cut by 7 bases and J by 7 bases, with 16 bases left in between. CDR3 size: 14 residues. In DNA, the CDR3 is TGTGCCAGTAATCCGGGGCTGAAGAGTGAAAAACTGTTTTTT. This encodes CASNPGLKSEKLFF.

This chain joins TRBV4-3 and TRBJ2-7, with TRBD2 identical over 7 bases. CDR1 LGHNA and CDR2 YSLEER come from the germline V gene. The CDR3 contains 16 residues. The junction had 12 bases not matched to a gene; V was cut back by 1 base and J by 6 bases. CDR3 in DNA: TGCGCCAGCAGCCAAGGGCTAGCGGATCACCCGACCGAGCAGTACTTC. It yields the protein CASSQGLADHPTEQYF.

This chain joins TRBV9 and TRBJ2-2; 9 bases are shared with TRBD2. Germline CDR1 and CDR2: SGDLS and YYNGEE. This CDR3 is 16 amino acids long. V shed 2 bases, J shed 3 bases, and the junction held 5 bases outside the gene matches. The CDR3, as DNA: TGTGCCAGCAGCGTGCGGCGGGAGGGAGACACCGGGGAGCTGTTTTTT. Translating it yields CASSVRREGDTGELFF.

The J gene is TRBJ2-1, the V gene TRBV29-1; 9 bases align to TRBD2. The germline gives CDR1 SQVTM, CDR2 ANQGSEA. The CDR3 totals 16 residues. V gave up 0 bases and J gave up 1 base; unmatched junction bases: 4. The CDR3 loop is CSVEERLAVSYNEQFF. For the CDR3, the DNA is TGCAGCGTTGAAGAGAGACTAGCGGTATCCTACAATGAGCAGTTCTTC.

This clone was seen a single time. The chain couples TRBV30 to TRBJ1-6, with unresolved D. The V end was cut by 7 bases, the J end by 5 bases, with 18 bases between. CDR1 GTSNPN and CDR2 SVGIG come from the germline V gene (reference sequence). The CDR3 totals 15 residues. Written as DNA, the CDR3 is TGTGCCTCCCGGGGAGAAACAATTAATAATTCACCCCTCCACTTT. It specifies CASRGETINNSPLHF.

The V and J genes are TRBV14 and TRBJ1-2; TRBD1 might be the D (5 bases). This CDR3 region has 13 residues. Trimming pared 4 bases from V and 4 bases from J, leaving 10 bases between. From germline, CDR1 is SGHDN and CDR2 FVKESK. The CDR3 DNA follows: TGTGCCAGCAGCCCGACAGCCCCCTATGGCTACACCTTC. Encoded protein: CASSPTAPYGYTF.

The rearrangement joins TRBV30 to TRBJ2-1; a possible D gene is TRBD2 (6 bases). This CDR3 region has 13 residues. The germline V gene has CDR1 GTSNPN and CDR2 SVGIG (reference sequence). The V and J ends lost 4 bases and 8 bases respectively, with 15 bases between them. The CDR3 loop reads CAWKAGTMHEQFF. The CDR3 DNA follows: TGTGCCTGGAAAGCGGGTACTATGCATGAGCAGTTCTTC.

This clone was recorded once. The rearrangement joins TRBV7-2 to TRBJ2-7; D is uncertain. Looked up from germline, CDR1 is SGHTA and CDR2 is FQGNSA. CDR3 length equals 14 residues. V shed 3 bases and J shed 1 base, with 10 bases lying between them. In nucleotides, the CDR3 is TGTGCCAGCAGCTTCGATTTGCGATCCTACGAGCAGTACTTC. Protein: CASSFDLRSYEQYF.

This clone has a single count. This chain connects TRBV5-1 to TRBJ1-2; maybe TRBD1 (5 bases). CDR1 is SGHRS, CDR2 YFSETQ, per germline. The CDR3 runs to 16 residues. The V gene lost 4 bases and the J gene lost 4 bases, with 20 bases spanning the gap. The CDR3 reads CASSPAGSSTFYGYTF. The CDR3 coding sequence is TGCGCCAGCAGCCCGGCAGGGTCCTCGACTTTCTATGGCTACACCTTC. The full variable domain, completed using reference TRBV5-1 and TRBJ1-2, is KAGVTQTPRYLIKTRGQQVTLSCSPISGHRSVSWYQQTPGQGLQFLFEYFSETQRNKGNFPGRFSGRQFSNSRSEMNVSTLELGDSALYLCASSPAGSSTFYGYTFGSGTRLTVV.